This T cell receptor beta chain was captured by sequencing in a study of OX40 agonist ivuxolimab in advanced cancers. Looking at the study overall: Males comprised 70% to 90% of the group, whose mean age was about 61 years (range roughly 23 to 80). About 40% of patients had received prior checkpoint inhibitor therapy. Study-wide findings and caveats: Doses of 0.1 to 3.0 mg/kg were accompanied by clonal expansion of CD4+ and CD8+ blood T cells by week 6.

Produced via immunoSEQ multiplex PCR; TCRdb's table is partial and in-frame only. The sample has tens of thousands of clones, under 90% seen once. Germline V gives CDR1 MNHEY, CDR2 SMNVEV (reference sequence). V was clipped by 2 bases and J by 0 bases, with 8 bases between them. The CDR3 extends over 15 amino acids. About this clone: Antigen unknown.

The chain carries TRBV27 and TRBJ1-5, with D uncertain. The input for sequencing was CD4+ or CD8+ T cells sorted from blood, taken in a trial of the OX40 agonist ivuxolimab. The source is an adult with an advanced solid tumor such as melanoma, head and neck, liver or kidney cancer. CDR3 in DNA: TGTGCCAGCAGTTTAACGGCCGATAGCAATCAGCCCCAGCATTTT. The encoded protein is CASSLTADSNQPQHF.